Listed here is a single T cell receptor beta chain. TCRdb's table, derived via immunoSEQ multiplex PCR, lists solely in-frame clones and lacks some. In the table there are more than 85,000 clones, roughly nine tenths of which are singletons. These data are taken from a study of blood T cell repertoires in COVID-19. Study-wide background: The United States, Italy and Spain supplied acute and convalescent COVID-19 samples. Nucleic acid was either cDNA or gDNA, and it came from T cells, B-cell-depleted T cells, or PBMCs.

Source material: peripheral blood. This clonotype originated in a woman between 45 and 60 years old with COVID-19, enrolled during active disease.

DNA for the CDR3: TGTGCCAGCAGCCTTTGGGGGGCTAGCGGTTCTAGCACAGATACGCAGTATTTT. This gives the protein CASSLWGASGSSTDTQYF. The rearrangement joins TRBV4-2 to TRBJ2-3; D is perhaps TRBD2 (7 bases). The CDR3 covers 18 residues. Trimming took 4 bases from V and 0 from J, leaving 20 bases between them. The V gene's germline CDR1 is LGHNA and CDR2 YNFKEQ.